This T cell receptor beta chain is from a study of response to subunit inactivated influenza vaccine. Study results and limitations: It was suggested by the authors that few new T cells are recruited by each seasonal influenza vaccination.

TCRdb called the RT-PCR reads again in MiXCR, with one record for every CDR3 protein. This sample has about 530,000 distinct CDR3 sequences; 13% occur once, and the top ten carry over 10%. A word on this clonotype: Its antigen remains unknown.

This TCR was recovered from a man aged 45-65 years who received an inactivated influenza vaccine. Sample: PBMCs from blood, taken around seven weeks after vaccination.

The CDR3 is CSARGLAGGLYNEQFF. The CDR3 DNA reads as TGCAGTGCTAGGGGGCTAGCGGGGGGGCTTTACAATGAGCAGTTCTTC. V gene TRBV20-1 combines with J gene TRBJ2-1; TRBD2 agrees at 12 bases. With V trimmed by 3 bases and J by 4 bases, 7 bases remained unmatched. CDR1 is DFQATT and CDR2 is SNEGSKA in the germline V gene (reference sequence). This CDR3 has 16 amino acids.